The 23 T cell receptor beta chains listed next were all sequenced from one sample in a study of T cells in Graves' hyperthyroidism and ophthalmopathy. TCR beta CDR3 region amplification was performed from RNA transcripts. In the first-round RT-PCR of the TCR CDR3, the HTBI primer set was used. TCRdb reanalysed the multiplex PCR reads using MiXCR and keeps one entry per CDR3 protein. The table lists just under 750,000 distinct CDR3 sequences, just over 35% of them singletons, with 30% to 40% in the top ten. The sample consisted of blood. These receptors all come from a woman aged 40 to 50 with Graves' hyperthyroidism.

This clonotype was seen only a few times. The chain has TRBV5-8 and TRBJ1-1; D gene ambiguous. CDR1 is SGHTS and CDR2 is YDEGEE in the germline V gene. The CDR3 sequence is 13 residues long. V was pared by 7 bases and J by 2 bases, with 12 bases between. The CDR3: CASRRQLNTEAFF. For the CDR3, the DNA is TGTGCCAGCCGTCGGCAGCTCAACACTGAAGCTTTCTTT.

The CDR3 loop reads CASSPWTGENQPQHF. For the CDR3, the DNA is TGTGCCAGTAGTCCCTGGACAGGGGAAAATCAGCCCCAGCATTTT. The V gene is TRBV19, the J gene TRBJ1-5; TRBD1 matches 9 bases. In germline, CDR1 is LNHDA, CDR2 SQIVND (reference sequence). V shed 5 bases and J 4 bases; nucleotides not matched to a gene: 6. This CDR3 has 15 amino acids.

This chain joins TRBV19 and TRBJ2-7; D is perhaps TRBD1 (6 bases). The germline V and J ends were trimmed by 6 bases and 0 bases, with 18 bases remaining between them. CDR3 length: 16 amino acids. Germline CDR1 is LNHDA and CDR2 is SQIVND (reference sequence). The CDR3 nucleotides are TGTGCCAGTAGCCAACCGGGACAAAGGAGCTCCTACGAGCAGTACTTC. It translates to CASSQPGQRSSYEQYF.

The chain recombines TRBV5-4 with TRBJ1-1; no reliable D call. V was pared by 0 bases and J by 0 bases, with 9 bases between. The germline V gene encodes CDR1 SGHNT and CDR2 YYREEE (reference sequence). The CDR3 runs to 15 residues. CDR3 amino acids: CASSLGWYMNTEAFF. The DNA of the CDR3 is TGTGCCAGCAGCTTGGGTTGGTACATGAACACTGAAGCTTTCTTT.

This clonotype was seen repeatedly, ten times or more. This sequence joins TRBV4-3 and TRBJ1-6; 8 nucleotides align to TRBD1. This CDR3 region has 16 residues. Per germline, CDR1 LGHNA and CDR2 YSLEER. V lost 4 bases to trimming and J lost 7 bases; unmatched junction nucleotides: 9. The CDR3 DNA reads TGCGCCAGCAGCCCGACAGGGGCATGGGTGAATTCACCCCTCCACTTT. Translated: CASSPTGAWVNSPLHF.

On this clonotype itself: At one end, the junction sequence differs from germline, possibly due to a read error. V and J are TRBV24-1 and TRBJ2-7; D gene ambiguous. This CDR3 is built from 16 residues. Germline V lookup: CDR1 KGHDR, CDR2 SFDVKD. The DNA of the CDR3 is TGTGCCAGCAGTTTAAGCGTTGGGCTAGTCGCCTACGAGCAGTACTTC. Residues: CASSLSVGLVAYEQYF.

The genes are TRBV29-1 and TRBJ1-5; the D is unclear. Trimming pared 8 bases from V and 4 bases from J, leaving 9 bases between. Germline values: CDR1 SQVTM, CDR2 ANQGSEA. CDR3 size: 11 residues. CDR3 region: CSQDENQPQHF. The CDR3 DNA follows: TGCAGCCAAGATGAGAATCAGCCCCAGCATTTT.

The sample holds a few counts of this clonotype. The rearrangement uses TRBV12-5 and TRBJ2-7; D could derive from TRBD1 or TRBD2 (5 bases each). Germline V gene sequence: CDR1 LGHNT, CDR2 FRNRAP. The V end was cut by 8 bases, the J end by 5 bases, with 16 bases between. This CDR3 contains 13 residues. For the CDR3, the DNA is TGTGCTAGTACAACGACAGCGGCCCACGAGCAGTACTTC. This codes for CASTTTAAHEQYF. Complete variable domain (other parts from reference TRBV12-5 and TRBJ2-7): DARVTQTPRHKVTEMGQEVTMRCQPILGHNTVFWYRQTMMQGLELLAYFRNRAPLDDSGMPKDRFSAEMPDATLATLKIQPSEPRDSAVYFCASTTTAAHEQYFGPGTRLTVT.

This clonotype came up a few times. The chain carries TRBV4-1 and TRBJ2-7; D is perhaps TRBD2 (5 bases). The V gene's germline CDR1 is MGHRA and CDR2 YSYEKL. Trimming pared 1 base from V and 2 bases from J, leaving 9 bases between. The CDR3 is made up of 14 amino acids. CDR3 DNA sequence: TGCGCCAGCAGCCAAGCGGGAACCACCTACGAGCAGTACTTC. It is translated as CASSQAGTTYEQYF.

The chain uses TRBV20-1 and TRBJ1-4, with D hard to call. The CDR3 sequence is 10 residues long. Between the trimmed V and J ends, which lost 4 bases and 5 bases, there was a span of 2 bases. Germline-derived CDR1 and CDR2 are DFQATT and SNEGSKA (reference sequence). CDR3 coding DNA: TGCAGTGCTAAAAATGAAAAACTGTTTTTT. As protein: CSAKNEKLFF.

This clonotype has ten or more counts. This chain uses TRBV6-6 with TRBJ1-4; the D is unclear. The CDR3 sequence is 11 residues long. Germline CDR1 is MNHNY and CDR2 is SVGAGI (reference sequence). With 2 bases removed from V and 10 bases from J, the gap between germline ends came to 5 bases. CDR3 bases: TGTGCCAGCAGTTACGATGGAAAACTGTTTTTT. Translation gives CASSYDGKLFF.

The DNA for the CDR3 is TGCAGTGCTAGAGGGGCGGGGGTCCTCACAGATACGCAGTATTTT. Encoded protein: CSARGAGVLTDTQYF. The rearrangement links TRBV20-1 to TRBJ2-3; the match to TRBD2 covers 7 bases. The germline gives CDR1 DFQATT, CDR2 SNEGSKA (reference sequence). The CDR3 sequence is 15 residues long. V gave up 1 base and J gave up 2 bases; unmatched junction bases: 6.

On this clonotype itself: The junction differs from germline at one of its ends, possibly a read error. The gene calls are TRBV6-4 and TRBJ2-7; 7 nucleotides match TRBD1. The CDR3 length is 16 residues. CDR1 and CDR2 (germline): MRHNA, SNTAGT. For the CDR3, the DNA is TGTGCCGGCAGCAAGGATAGGGACAGACCCGTGGACGAGCAGTACTTC. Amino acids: CAGSKDRDRPVDEQYF.

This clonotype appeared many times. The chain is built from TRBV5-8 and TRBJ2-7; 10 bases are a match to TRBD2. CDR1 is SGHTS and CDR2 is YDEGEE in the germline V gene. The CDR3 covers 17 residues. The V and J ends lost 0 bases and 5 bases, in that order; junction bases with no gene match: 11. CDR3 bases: TGTGCCAGCAGCTTGGGAGCGGGAGGGCGAAGTCCCCACGAGCAGTACTTC. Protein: CASSLGAGGRSPHEQYF. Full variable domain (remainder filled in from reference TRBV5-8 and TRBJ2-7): EAGVTQSPTHLIKTRGQQATLRCSPISGHTSVYWYQQALGLGLQFLLWYDEGEERNRGNFPPRFSGRQFPNYSSELNVNALELEDSALYLCASSLGAGGRSPHEQYFGPGTRLTVT.

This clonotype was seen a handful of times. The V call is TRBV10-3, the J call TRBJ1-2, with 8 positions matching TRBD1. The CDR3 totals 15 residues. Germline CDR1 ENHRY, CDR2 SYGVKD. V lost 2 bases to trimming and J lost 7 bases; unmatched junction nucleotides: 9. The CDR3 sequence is CAISEKVDREGGYTF. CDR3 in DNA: TGTGCCATCAGTGAGAAAGTGGACAGGGAGGGTGGCTACACCTTC.

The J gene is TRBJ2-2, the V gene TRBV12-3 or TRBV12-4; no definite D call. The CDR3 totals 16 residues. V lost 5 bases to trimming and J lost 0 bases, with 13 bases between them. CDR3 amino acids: CASSPRRIANTGELFF. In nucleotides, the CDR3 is TGTGCCAGCAGTCCCCGCCGCATCGCGAACACCGGGGAGCTGTTTTTT.

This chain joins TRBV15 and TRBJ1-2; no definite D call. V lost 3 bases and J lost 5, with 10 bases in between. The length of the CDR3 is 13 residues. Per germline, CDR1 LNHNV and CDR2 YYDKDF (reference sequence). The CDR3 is CATSSQASYGYTF. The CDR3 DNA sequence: TGTGCCACCAGCAGCCAAGCCTCTTATGGCTACACCTTC.

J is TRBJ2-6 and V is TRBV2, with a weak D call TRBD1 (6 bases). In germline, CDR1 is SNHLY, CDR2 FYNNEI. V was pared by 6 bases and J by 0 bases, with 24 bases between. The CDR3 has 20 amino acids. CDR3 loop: CASSQNRNRAPSSGANVLTF. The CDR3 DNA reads TGTGCCAGCAGCCAGAACAGAAACAGGGCCCCGAGCTCTGGGGCCAACGTCCTGACTTTC.

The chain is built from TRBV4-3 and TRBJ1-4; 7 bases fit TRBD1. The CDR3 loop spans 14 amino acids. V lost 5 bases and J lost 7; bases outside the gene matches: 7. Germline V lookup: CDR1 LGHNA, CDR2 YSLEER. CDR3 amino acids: CASSKGGGGEKLFF. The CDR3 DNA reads TGCGCCAGCAGCAAAGGGGGCGGTGGTGAAAAACTGTTTTTT.

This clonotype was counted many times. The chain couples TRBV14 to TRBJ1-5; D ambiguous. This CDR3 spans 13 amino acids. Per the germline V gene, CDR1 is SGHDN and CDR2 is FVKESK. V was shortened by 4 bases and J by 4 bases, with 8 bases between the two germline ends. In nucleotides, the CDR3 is TGTGCCAGCAGCCCGGACGGTAATCAGCCCCAGCATTTT. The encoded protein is CASSPDGNQPQHF.

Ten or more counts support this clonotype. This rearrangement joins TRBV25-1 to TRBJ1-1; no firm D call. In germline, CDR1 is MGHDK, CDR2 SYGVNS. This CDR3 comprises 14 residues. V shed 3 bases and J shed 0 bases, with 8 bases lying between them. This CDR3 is CASSDHRMNTEAFF. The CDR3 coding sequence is TGTGCCAGCAGTGATCACCGCATGAACACTGAAGCTTTCTTT.

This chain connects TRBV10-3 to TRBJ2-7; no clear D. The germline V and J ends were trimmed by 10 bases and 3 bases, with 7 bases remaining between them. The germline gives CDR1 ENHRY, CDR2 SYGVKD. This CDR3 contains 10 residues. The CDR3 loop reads CASPHYEQYF. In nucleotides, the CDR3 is TGTGCCAGCCCGCACTACGAGCAGTACTTC.

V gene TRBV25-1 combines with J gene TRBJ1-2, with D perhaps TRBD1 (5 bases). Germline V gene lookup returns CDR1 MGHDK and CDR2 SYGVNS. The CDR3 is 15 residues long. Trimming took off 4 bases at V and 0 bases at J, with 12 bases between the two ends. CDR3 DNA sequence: TGTGCCAGCAGTGTCACCGACAGCGCTAACTATGGCTACACCTTC. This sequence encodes CASSVTDSANYGYTF.